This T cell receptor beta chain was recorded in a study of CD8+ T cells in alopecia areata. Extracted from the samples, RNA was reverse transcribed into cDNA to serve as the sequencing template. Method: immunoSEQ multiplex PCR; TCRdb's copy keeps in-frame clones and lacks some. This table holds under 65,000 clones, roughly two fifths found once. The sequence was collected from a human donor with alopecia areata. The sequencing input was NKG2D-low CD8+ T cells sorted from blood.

The CDR3 sequence is CASRIAGRADTQYF. The CDR3 DNA sequence: TGTGCCAGCAGGATAGCAGGGAGGGCAGATACGCAGTATTTT. The rearrangement links TRBV2 to TRBJ2-3; TRBD2 matches at 7 bases. CDR3 length: 14 amino acids. Germline values: CDR1 SNHLY, CDR2 FYNNEI. Trimming took 6 bases from V and 4 from J; bases not matched to a gene: 7.